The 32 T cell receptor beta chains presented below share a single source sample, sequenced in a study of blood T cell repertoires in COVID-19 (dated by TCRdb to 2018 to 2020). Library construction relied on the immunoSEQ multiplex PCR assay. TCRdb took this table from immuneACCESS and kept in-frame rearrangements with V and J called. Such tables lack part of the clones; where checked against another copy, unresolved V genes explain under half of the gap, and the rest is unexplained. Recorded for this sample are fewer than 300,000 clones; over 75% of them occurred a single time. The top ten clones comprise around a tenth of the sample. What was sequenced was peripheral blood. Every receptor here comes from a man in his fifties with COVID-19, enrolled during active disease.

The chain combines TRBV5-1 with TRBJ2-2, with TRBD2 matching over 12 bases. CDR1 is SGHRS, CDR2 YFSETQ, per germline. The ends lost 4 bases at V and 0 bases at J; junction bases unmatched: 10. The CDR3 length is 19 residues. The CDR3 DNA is TGCGCCAGCAGCCCTCGACTAGCGGGGGCCCAAACGAACACCGGGGAGCTGTTTTTT. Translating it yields CASSPRLAGAQTNTGELFF.

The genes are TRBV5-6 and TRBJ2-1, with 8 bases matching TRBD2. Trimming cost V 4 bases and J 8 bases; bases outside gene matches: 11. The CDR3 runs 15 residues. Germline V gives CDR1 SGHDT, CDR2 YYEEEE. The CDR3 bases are TGTGCCAGCAGCCAACGTAGCGGGATTCAGGATGAGCAGTTCTTC. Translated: CASSQRSGIQDEQFF.

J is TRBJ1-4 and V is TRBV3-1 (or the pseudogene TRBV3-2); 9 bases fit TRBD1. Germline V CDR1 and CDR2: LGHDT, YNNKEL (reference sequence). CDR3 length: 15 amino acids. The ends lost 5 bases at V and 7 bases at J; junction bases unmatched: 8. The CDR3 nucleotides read TGTGCCAGCAGCAATGCAGACAGGGGGACTGAAAAACTGTTTTTT. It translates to CASSNADRGTEKLFF.

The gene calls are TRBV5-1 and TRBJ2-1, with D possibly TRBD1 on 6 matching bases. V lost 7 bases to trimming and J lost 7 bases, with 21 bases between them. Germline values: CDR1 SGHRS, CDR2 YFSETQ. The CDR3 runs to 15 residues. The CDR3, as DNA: TGCGCCAGCGGACTCCGGGACACCCAAGGGAATGAGCAGTTCTTC. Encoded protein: CASGLRDTQGNEQFF.

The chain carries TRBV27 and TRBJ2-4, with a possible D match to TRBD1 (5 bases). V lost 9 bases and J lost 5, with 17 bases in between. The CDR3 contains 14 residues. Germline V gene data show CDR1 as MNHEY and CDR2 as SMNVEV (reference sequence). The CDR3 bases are TGTGCCAGTCATGGGGCCTGGGCGGAAAACATTCAGTACTTC. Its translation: CASHGAWAENIQYF.

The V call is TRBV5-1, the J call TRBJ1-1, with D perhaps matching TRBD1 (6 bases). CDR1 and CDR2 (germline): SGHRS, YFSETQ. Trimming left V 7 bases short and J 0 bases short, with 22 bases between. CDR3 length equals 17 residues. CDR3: CASSDSQGLGMNTEAFF. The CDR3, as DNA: TGCGCCAGCTCCGATTCGCAGGGGTTAGGGATGAACACTGAAGCTTTCTTT.

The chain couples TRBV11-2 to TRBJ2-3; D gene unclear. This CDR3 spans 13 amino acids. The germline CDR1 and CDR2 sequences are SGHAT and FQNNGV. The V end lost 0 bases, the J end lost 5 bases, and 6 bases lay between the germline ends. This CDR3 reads CASSLDRGDTQYF. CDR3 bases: TGTGCCAGCAGCTTAGATCGAGGAGATACGCAGTATTTT.

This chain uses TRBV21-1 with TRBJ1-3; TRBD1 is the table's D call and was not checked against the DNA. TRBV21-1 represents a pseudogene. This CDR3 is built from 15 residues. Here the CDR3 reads CASSNDRGRMYTIYF. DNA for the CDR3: TGTGCCAGCAGCAACGACAGGGGGCGAATGTACACCATATATTTT.

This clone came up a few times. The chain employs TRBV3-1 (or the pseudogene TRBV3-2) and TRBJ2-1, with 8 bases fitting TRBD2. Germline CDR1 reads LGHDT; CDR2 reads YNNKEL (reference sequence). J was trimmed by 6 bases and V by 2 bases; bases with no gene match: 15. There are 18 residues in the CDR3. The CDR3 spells CASSQLALLAGTSNEQFF. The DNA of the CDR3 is TGTGCCAGCAGCCAATTGGCCTTGCTAGCGGGTACTTCCAATGAGCAGTTCTTC.

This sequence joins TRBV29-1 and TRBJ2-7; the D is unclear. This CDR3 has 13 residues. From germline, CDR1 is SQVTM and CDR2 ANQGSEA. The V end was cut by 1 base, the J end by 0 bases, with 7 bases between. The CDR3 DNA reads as TGCAGCGTTGAAGTGACACACTCCTACGAGCAGTACTTC. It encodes CSVEVTHSYEQYF.

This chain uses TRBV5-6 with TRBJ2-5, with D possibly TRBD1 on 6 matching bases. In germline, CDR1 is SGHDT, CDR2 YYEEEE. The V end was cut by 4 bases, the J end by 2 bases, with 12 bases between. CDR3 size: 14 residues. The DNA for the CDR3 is TGTGCCAGCAGCCCGGGGACAACGCAAGAGACCCAGTACTTC. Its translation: CASSPGTTQETQYF. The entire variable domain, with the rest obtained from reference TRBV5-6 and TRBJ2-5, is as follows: DAGVTQSPTHLIKTRGQQVTLRCSPKSGHDTVSWYQQALGQGPQFIFQYYEEEERQRGNFPDRFSGHQFPNYSSELNVNALLLGDSALYLCASSPGTTQETQYFGPGTRLLVL.

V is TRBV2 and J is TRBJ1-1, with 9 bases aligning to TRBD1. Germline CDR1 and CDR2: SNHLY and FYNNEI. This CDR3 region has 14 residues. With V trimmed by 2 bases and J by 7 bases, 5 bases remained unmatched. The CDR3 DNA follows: TGTGCCAGCAGTGAACCGGACAGGGGAATTGAAGCTTTCTTT. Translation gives CASSEPDRGIEAFF.

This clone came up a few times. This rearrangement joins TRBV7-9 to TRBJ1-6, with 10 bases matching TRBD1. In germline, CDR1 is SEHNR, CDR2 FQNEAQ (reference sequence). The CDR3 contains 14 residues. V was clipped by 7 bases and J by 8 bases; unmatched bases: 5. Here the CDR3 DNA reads TGTGCCAGCACTCCGGGACAGGGGTATTCACCCCTCCACTTT. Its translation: CASTPGQGYSPLHF.

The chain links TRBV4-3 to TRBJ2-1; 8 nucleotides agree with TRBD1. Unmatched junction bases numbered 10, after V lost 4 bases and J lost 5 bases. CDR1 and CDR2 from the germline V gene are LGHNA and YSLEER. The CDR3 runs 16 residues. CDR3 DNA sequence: TGCGCCAGCAGCCTCGGAGGACAGGGAAATCACAATGAGCAGTTCTTC. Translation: CASSLGGQGNHNEQFF.

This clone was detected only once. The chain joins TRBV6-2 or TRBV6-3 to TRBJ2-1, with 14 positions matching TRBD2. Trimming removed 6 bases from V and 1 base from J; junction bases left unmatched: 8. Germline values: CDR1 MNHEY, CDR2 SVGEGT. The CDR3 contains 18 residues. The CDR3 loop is CASSAGLAGVPSYNEQFF. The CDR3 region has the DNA TGTGCCAGCAGCGCGGGACTAGCGGGAGTCCCTTCCTACAATGAGCAGTTCTTC.

The CDR3 sequence is CAWSPQGDYSPLHF. In nucleotides, the CDR3 is TGTGCCTGGAGCCCACAGGGAGACTATTCACCCCTCCACTTT. The rearrangement joins TRBV30 to TRBJ1-6, with a possible D match to TRBD1 (6 bases). Per germline, CDR1 GTSNPN and CDR2 SVGIG (reference sequence). Deletions cut 3 bases from V and 8 bases from J, with 14 bases between. The CDR3 length is 14 residues. Filled out from reference TRBV30 and TRBJ1-6, the complete variable domain reads SQTIHQWPATLVQPVGSPLSLECTVEGTSNPNLYWYRQAAGRGLQLLFYSVGIGQISSEVPQNLSASRPQDRQFILSSKKLLLSDSGFYLCAWSPQGDYSPLHFGNGTRLTVT.

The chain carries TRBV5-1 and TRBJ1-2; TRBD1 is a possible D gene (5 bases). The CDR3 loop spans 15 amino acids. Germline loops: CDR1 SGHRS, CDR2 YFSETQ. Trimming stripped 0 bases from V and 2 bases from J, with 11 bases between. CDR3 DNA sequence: TGCGCCAGCAGCTTGGAAGGGGTAAGAAACTATGGCTACACCTTC. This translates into CASSLEGVRNYGYTF.

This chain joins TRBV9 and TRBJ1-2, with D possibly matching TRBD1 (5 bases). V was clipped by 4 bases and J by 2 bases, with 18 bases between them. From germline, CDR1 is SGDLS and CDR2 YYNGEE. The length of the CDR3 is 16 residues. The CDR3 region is CASSPSGGKRNYGYTF. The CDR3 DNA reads TGTGCCAGCAGCCCCTCGGGGGGTAAGAGAAACTATGGCTACACCTTC.

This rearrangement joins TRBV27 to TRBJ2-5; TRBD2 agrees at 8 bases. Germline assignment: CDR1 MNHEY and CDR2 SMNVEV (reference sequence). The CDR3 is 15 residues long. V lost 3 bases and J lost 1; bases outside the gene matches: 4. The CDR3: CASSFNSGGQETQYF. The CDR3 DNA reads TGTGCCAGCAGTTTTAACAGCGGGGGCCAAGAGACCCAGTACTTC.

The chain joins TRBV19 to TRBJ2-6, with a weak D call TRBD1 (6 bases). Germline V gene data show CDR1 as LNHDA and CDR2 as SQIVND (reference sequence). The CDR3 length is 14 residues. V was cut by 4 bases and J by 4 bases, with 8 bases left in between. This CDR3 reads CASSNTGGANVLTF. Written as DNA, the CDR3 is TGTGCCAGTAGTAACACAGGGGGGGCCAACGTCCTGACTTTC. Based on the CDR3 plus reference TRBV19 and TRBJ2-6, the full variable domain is DGGITQSPKYLFRKEGQNVTLSCEQNLNHDAMYWYRQDPGQGLRLIYYSQIVNDFQKGDIAEGYSVSREKKESFPLTVTSAQKNPTAFYLCASSNTGGANVLTFGAGSRLTVL.

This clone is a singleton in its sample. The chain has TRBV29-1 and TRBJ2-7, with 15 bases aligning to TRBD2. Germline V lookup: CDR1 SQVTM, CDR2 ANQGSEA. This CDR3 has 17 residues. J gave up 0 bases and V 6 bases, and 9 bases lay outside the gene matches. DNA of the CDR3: TGCAGCGTAAGAGGGACTAGCGGGAGGCTTAGCTCCTACGAGCAGTACTTC. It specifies CSVRGTSGRLSSYEQYF.

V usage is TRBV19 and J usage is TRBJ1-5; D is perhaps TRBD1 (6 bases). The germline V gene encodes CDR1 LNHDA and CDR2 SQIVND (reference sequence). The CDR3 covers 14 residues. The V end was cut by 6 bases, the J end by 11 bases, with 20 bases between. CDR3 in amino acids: CASSTGHPLSAQHF. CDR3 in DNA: TGTGCCAGTAGCACGGGACACCCGCTCTCGGCCCAGCATTTT.

CDR3: CASSWEGGLANAFF. The CDR3 DNA is TGCGCCAGCAGCTGGGAGGGGGGGCTTGCGAATGCTTTCTTT. The chain has TRBV5-1 and TRBJ1-1; possible D gene TRBD1, 6 bases. The CDR3 contains 14 residues. From germline, CDR1 is SGHRS and CDR2 YFSETQ. Deletions cut 3 bases from V and 11 bases from J, with 20 bases between.

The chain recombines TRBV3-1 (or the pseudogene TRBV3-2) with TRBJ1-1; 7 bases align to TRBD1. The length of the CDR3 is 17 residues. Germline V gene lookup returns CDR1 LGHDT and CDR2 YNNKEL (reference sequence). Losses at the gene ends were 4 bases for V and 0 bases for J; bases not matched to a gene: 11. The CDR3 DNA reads TGTGCCAGCAGCCCCACCACCGGGACAGTAATGAACACTGAAGCTTTCTTT. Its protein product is CASSPTTGTVMNTEAFF.

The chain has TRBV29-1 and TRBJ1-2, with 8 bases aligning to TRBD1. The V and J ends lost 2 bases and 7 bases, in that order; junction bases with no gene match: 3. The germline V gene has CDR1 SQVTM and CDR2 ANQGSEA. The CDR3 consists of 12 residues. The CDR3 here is CSVESGGGGYTF. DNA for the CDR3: TGCAGCGTTGAATCAGGGGGCGGTGGCTACACCTTC.

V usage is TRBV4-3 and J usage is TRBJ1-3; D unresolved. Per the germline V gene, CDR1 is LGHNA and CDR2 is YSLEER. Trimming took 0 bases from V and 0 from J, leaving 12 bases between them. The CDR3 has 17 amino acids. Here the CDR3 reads CASSQEPDTSSGNTIYF. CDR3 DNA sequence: TGCGCCAGCAGCCAAGAGCCTGACACCTCCTCTGGAAACACCATATATTTT.

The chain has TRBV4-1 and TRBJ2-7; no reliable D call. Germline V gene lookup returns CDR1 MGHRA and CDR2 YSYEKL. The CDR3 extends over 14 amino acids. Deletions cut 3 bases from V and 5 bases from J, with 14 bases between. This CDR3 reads CASSHGPLAHEQYF. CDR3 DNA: TGCGCCAGCAGCCACGGCCCCTTAGCCCACGAGCAGTACTTC.

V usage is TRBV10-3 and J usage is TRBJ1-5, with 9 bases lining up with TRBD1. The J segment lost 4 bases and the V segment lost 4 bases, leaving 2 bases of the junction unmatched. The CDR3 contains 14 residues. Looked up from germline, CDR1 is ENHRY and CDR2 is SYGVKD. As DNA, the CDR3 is TGTGCCATCAGTGCAGGACAGGGGAATCAGCCCCAGCATTTT. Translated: CAISAGQGNQPQHF.

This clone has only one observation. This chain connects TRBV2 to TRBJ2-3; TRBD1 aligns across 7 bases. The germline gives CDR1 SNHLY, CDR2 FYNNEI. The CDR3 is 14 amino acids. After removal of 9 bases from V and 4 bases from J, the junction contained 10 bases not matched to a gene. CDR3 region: CARGRQGDADTQYF. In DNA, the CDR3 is TGTGCCAGAGGAAGGCAGGGGGACGCAGATACGCAGTATTTT.

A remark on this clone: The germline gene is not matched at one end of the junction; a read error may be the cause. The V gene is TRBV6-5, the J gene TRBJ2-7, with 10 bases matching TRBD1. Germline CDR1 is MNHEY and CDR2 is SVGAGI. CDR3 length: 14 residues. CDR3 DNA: TGTGCCAGCAGGCGACAGGGGGCTTGGTACGAGCAATACTTC. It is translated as CASRRQGAWYEQYF.

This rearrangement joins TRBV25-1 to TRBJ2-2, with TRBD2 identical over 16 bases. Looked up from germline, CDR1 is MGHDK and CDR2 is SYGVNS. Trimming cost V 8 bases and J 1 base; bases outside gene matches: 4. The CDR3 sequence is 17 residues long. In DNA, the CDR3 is TGTGCCAGCTCCGGGACTAGCGGGGGGGAGAACACCGGGGAGCTGTTTTTT. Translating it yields CASSGTSGGENTGELFF.

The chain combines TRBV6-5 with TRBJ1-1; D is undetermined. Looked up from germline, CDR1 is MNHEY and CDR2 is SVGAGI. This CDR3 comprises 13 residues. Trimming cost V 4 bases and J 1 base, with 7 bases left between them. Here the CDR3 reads CASSSRRNTEAFF. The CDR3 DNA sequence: TGTGCCAGCAGTTCTAGACGGAACACTGAAGCTTTCTTT.